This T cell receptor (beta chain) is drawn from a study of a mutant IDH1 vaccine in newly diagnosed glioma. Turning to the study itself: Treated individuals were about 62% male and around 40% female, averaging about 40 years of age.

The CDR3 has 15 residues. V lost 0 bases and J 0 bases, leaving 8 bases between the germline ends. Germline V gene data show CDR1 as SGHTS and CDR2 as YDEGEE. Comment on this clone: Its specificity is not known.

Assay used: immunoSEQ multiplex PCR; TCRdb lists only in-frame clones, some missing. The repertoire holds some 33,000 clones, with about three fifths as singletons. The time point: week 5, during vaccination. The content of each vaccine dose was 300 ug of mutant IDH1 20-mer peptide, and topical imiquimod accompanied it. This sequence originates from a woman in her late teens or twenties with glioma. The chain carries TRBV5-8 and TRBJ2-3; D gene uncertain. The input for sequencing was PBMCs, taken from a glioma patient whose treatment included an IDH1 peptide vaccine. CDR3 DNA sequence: TGTGCCAGCAGCTTGGAGGCGGCTAGCACAGATACGCAGTATTTT. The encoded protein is CASSLEAASTDTQYF.